The clone carrying this T cell receptor (beta chain) showed up just once. The data stem from a study of CD8+ T cells in alopecia areata. cDNA serving as the sequencing template came from extracted, reverse transcribed RNA. Sequencing used immunoSEQ multiplex PCR; TCRdb keeps in-frame clones, though not all of them. In the table there are tens of thousands of clones, roughly 44% of which are singletons. Here the sequenced sample was CD8+ T cells sorted from blood, taken at week 0. This TCR was sampled from a human donor with alopecia areata.

CDR3 loop: CASSFGGRETQYF. Here the CDR3 DNA reads TGTGCCAGCAGCTTCGGGGGCAGGGAGACCCAGTACTTC. V usage is TRBV7-9 and J usage is TRBJ2-5; the D call may be TRBD1 or TRBD2 (6 bases each). The CDR3 runs 13 residues. The ends were cut back, 3 bases at V and 5 bases at J, with 10 bases in the middle. Looked up from germline, CDR1 is SEHNR and CDR2 is FQNEAQ (reference sequence).